This entry lists 27 T cell receptor beta chains sequenced from one sample in a study of cytomegalovirus exposure and HLA in healthy donors (dated 2017 in TCRdb). Library construction relied on the immunoSEQ multiplex PCR assay. For the multiplex PCR, a mixture combining 60 forward primers for TCR Vbeta segments and 13 reverse primers for TCR Jbeta segments was used. TCRdb obtained this table from immuneACCESS and retained in-frame rearrangements with V and J assigned. These tables miss some clones; where compared with another copy, unresolved V genes account for less than half of the shortfall, and the remainder is unexplained. This sample is represented by about 150,000 clones; around 82% of them were singletons. Under 8% of the sample rests with the top ten. The sequencing input was PBMCs. The receptors come from a woman aged 45-65 years in good health and CMV-seropositive.

The gene calls are TRBV6-5 and TRBJ2-2; 7 nucleotides align to TRBD2. V was clipped by 10 bases and J by 6 bases; unmatched bases: 8. Germline CDR1 and CDR2: MNHEY and SVGAGI. The CDR3 has 13 amino acids. As DNA, the CDR3 is TGTGCCACCGGGGGAGGGATCCCCGGGGAGCTGTTTTTT. Protein product: CATGGGIPGELFF.

The chain joins TRBV5-1 to TRBJ2-3, with TRBD1 matching 7 bases. From germline, CDR1 is SGHRS and CDR2 YFSETQ. V was pared by 0 bases and J by 0 bases, with 7 bases of the junction left unmatched. The length of the CDR3 is 17 residues. The CDR3 reads CASSLAEGATSTDTQYF. CDR3 sequence (DNA): TGCGCCAGCAGCTTGGCCGAGGGGGCAACTAGCACAGATACGCAGTATTTT.

This chain uses TRBV29-1 with TRBJ2-1; D is uncertain. The CDR3 spans 12 residues. The germline V and J ends were trimmed by 7 bases and 0 bases, with 7 bases remaining between them. Per the germline V gene, CDR1 is SQVTM and CDR2 is ANQGSEA. CDR3 DNA: TGCAGCGCCACAGACTCCTACAATGAGCAGTTCTTC. Its protein product is CSATDSYNEQFF.

The chain joins TRBV5-1 to TRBJ2-2, with D perhaps matching TRBD2 (5 bases). The V and J ends lost 2 bases and 0 bases respectively, with 8 bases between them. The CDR3 length is 15 residues. Germline V gene lookup returns CDR1 SGHRS and CDR2 YFSETQ. In nucleotides, the CDR3 is TGCGCCAGCAGCTTTCGAGCGGCGAACACCGGGGAGCTGTTTTTT. Protein sequence: CASSFRAANTGELFF.

The chain joins TRBV7-8 to TRBJ1-6, with a possible D match to TRBD1 (6 bases). This CDR3 is 14 amino acids long. Germline V CDR1 and CDR2: SGHVS, FQNEAQ. Trimming pared 5 bases from V and 7 bases from J, leaving 12 bases between. The CDR3: CASSPGTLNSPLHF. CDR3 nucleotide sequence: TGTGCCAGCAGCCCAGGGACACTAAATTCACCCCTCCACTTT.

This rearrangement joins TRBV4-3 to TRBJ1-6; D not certain. Trimming pared 2 bases from V and 4 bases from J, leaving 9 bases between. The CDR3 runs 15 residues. In germline, CDR1 is LGHNA, CDR2 YSLEER. DNA of the CDR3: TGCGCCAGCAGCCAATTCTCGGGATATAATTCACCCCTCCACTTT. Residues: CASSQFSGYNSPLHF.

V and J are TRBV2 and TRBJ2-7, with TRBD1 matching 7 bases. Losses at the gene ends were 9 bases for V and 4 bases for J; bases not matched to a gene: 6. This CDR3 is built from 12 residues. CDR1 SNHLY and CDR2 FYNNEI come from the germline V gene. Here the CDR3 reads CASRTGVYEQYF. The CDR3 nucleotides read TGTGCCAGTAGAACAGGGGTATACGAGCAGTACTTC.

This chain uses TRBV29-1 with TRBJ2-2, with 7 bases aligning to TRBD1. The CDR3 has 13 residues. Germline CDR1 SQVTM, CDR2 ANQGSEA. The ends lost 7 bases at V and 3 bases at J; junction bases unmatched: 5. The CDR3 is CSAGTAYTGELFF. CDR3 coding DNA: TGCAGCGCCGGGACAGCTTACACCGGGGAGCTGTTTTTT.

The V and J genes are TRBV5-4 and TRBJ1-4; 9 nucleotides agree with TRBD1. V shed 2 bases and J 8 bases; nucleotides not matched to a gene: 10. Germline-derived CDR1 and CDR2 are SGHNT and YYREEE (reference sequence). CDR3 length equals 16 residues. In nucleotides, the CDR3 is TGTGCCAGCAGCTTAGCCGGGACAGGGCAGAGGGAAAAACTGTTTTTT. It is translated as CASSLAGTGQREKLFF.

This clone was counted a single time. J is TRBJ1-1 and V is TRBV5-1; tentatively, D is TRBD1 (6 bases). Germline CDR1 SGHRS, CDR2 YFSETQ. Trimming removed 3 bases from V and 5 bases from J, with 20 bases in between. This CDR3 has 16 amino acids. The CDR3 nucleotides read TGCGCCAGCAGCTGGGGGGCCGGGGGGCAAAGGACTGAAGCTTTCTTT. Translation: CASSWGAGGQRTEAFF.

The chain employs TRBV6-5 and TRBJ1-2, with 9 nucleotides matching TRBD1. The CDR3 length is 15 residues. Losses at the gene ends were 9 bases for V and 4 bases for J; bases not matched to a gene: 12. The germline CDR1 and CDR2 sequences are MNHEY and SVGAGI. CDR3 protein: CASHSMTGGVYGYTF. The CDR3, as DNA: TGTGCCAGTCACTCCATGACAGGGGGGGTCTATGGCTACACCTTC.

The rearrangement joins TRBV21-1 to TRBJ1-4; TRBD1 was called by the table and not checked on the DNA. TRBV21-1 has pseudogene status. The CDR3 runs 15 residues. CDR3 nucleotides: TGTGCCAGCAGCCCAGGGGTGGCAACTAATGAAAAACTGTTTTTT. Translating gives CASSPGVATNEKLFF.

This clone was seen a single time. This chain connects TRBV15 to TRBJ2-7, with 9 bases matching TRBD1. After removal of 1 base from V and 4 bases from J, the junction contained 5 bases not matched to a gene. Germline CDR1 and CDR2: LNHNV and YYDKDF (reference sequence). CDR3 length: 15 residues. CDR3 protein: CATSRGAGQGYEQYF. DNA for the CDR3: TGTGCCACCAGCAGAGGCGCGGGACAGGGTTACGAGCAGTACTTC.

The rearrangement uses TRBV6-8 and TRBJ1-1, with 7 bases aligning to TRBD1. Germline loops: CDR1 MNHGY, CDR2 SAAAGT. With 4 bases clipped from V and 13 bases from J, the junction kept 21 bases outside the gene matches. The CDR3 covers 16 residues. The CDR3 loop is CASSCTSLRDSFYVFF. Here the CDR3 DNA reads TGTGCCAGCAGTTGCACCTCCCTCCGGGACAGCTTTTATGTTTTCTTT.

In its sample, this clone was seen once. The rearrangement uses TRBV6-1 and TRBJ2-4, with 9 bases that match TRBD1. V was clipped by 6 bases and J by 1 base; unmatched bases: 4. This CDR3 contains 15 residues. Germline CDR1 MNHNS, CDR2 SASEGT. The CDR3 is CASRGDREAKNIQYF. CDR3 DNA sequence: TGTGCCAGCAGAGGGGACAGGGAGGCCAAAAACATTCAGTACTTC.

CDR3 region: CASSLDRVHSNQPQHF. CDR3 bases: TGTGCCAGCAGCTTAGACAGGGTCCATAGCAATCAGCCCCAGCATTTT. The chain carries TRBV7-8 and TRBJ1-5; D is possibly TRBD1 (6 bases). V was pared by 1 base and J by 0 bases, with 10 bases between. In germline, CDR1 is SGHVS, CDR2 FQNEAQ. CDR3 length: 16 amino acids.

CDR3 in amino acids: CASSETTGGEGNIQYF. In DNA, the CDR3 is TGTGCCAGCAGCGAGACGACAGGGGGGGAAGGAAACATTCAGTACTTC. This chain uses TRBV9 with TRBJ2-4; 9 bases are a match to TRBD1. The junction had 10 bases not matched to a gene; V was cut back by 3 bases and J by 6 bases. CDR1 is SGDLS, CDR2 YYNGEE, per germline. This CDR3 spans 16 amino acids.

This clone has more than one count but fewer than ten. The identical CDR3 is also encoded by other nucleotide sequences in the sample. The chain is built from TRBV20-1 and TRBJ2-7; 8 positions agree with TRBD2. The CDR3 consists of 11 residues. Germline V gene lookup returns CDR1 DFQATT and CDR2 SNEGSKA (reference sequence). Germline trimming cut 6 bases from V and 6 bases from J; bases unmatched to any gene: 4. The CDR3 loop is CSAQTSGEQYF. CDR3 bases: TGCAGTGCACAAACTAGCGGCGAGCAGTACTTC.

V gene TRBV9 combines with J gene TRBJ2-3, with 7 bases matching TRBD2. With 0 bases clipped from V and 2 bases from J, the junction kept 6 bases outside the gene matches. CDR3 length: 16 amino acids. The germline gives CDR1 SGDLS, CDR2 YYNGEE. The CDR3 nucleotides read TGTGCCAGCAGCGTAGGGGGCGGGGGTAACACAGATACGCAGTATTTT. Its translation: CASSVGGGGNTDTQYF. The whole variable domain, remainder taken from reference TRBV9 and TRBJ2-3, is DSGVTQTPKHLITATGQRVTLRCSPRSGDLSVYWYQQSLDQGLQFLIQYYNGEERAKGNILERFSAQQFPDLHSELNLSSLELGDSALYFCASSVGGGGNTDTQYFGPGTRLTVL.

J is TRBJ2-7 and V is TRBV25-1, with 9 positions matching TRBD1. Germline V lookup: CDR1 MGHDK, CDR2 SYGVNS. The ends lost 5 bases at V and 6 bases at J; junction bases unmatched: 5. The CDR3 sequence is 13 residues long. CDR3 sequence (DNA): TGTGCCAGCAGTCCGGGACAGGGAATCGAGCAGTACTTC. Residues: CASSPGQGIEQYF.

The chain couples TRBV9 to TRBJ1-1; the D is unclear. CDR3 size: 15 residues. The V end was cut by 3 bases, the J end by 2 bases, with 14 bases between. CDR1 and CDR2 from the germline V gene are SGDLS and YYNGEE. The CDR3 sequence is CASSDPGSPNTEAFF. CDR3 DNA sequence: TGTGCCAGCAGCGATCCCGGGTCCCCAAACACTGAAGCTTTCTTT. Full variable domain (missing parts from reference TRBV9 and TRBJ1-1): DSGVTQTPKHLITATGQRVTLRCSPRSGDLSVYWYQQSLDQGLQFLIQYYNGEERAKGNILERFSAQQFPDLHSELNLSSLELGDSALYFCASSDPGSPNTEAFFGQGTRLTVV.

This clone was observed a few times. This chain joins TRBV5-6 and TRBJ1-1; D remains ambiguous. Trimming took 3 bases from V and 5 from J, leaving 8 bases between them. Per germline, CDR1 SGHDT and CDR2 YYEEEE. The CDR3 contains 12 residues. Written as DNA, the CDR3 is TGTGCCAGCAGCTATCAGCGTACTGAAGCTTTCTTT. Its protein product is CASSYQRTEAFF.

Remarks on this clone: The sample holds other DNA sequences that translate to the same CDR3. CDR3 protein: CSVRTGGSYEQYF. As DNA, the CDR3 is TGCAGCGTCCGAACGGGGGGCTCCTACGAGCAGTACTTC. This chain joins TRBV29-1 and TRBJ2-7; TRBD2 matches at 7 bases. J was trimmed by 0 bases and V by 6 bases; bases with no gene match: 5. Germline CDR1 is SQVTM and CDR2 is ANQGSEA. The CDR3 consists of 13 residues.

This sequence joins TRBV10-3 and TRBJ1-1; tentatively, D is TRBD1 (5 bases). CDR3 length: 12 residues. V shed 11 bases and J shed 7 bases, with 17 bases lying between them. Germline values: CDR1 ENHRY, CDR2 SYGVKD. The CDR3 is CASTTEGIEAFF. CDR3 nucleotide sequence: TGTGCCTCAACCACGGAGGGGATTGAAGCTTTCTTT.

This clone came up a few times. The V gene is TRBV5-6, the J gene TRBJ2-7; D call uncertain. Germline-derived CDR1 and CDR2 are SGHDT and YYEEEE. Deletions cut 1 base from V and 1 base from J, with 9 bases between. The CDR3 covers 14 residues. The CDR3 reads CASSLRYRSYEQYF. The DNA of the CDR3 is TGTGCCAGCAGCTTGCGGTACAGATCCTACGAGCAGTACTTC.

This clone was seen only once. This chain links TRBV6-4 with TRBJ1-5; tentatively, D is TRBD1 (6 bases). Germline lookup yields CDR1 MRHNA and CDR2 SNTAGT. V lost 5 bases, J lost 7 bases, and 12 bases lay in between. This CDR3 comprises 13 residues. The DNA of the CDR3 is TGTGCCAGCAGTCTACAGGGTGGGCAGCCCCAGCATTTT. Protein product: CASSLQGGQPQHF.

The chain joins TRBV14 to TRBJ2-5; D gene ambiguous. The J call may not be correct, given that the DNA end is closer to TRBJ2-7. The CDR3 loop spans 15 amino acids. Germline CDR1 is SGHDN and CDR2 is FVKESK. The CDR3 spells CASSQALSKSYEQYF. Written as DNA, the CDR3 is TGTGCCAGCAGCCAAGCTCTAAGCAAGTCCTACGAGCAGTACTTC.